This TCR beta chain appears in the sequencing data of a study of blood T cell repertoires in COVID-19. Looked up from germline, CDR1 is PRHDT and CDR2 is FYEKMQ (reference sequence). The CDR3 is 17 amino acids. V was pared by 4 bases and J by 1 base, with 18 bases between. This clone was seen a handful of times. Using immunoSEQ multiplex PCR, the repertoire was profiled, and TCRdb retains in-frame clones only, with some absent. The sample records 200,000 to 300,000 clones, about 80% being singletons. The sequencing input was peripheral blood. This sequence originates from an elderly woman with acute or convalescent COVID-19. The chain carries TRBV13 and TRBJ2-3; a weak D match, TRBD1 (6 bases). The CDR3 DNA follows: TGTGCCAGCAGCTCCTTGGCCCGAGGACAGCGCACAGATACGCAGTATTTT. It encodes CASSSLARGQRTDTQYF.